This T cell receptor (beta chain) was found in a study of blood T cell repertoires in COVID-19. Germline V lookup: CDR1 SGHAT, CDR2 FQNNGV. This CDR3 is built from 15 residues. V shed 5 bases, J shed 2 bases, and the junction held 5 bases outside the gene matches. Generated by immunoSEQ multiplex PCR, the TCRdb table keeps only in-frame clones and is missing some. This sample has approximately 75,000 clones, with approximately 87% found just once. V usage is TRBV11-2 and J usage is TRBJ2-3, with 9 bases aligning to TRBD1. The sample was peripheral blood. The source of this sequence is a woman over 75 with acute or convalescent COVID-19. This CDR3 reads CASSPGQGTTDTQYF. The DNA of the CDR3 is TGTGCCAGCAGCCCGGGACAGGGTACCACAGATACGCAGTATTTT. Full variable domain (remainder filled in from reference TRBV11-2 and TRBJ2-3): EAGVAQSPRYKIIEKRQSVAFWCNPISGHATLYWYQQILGQGPKLLIQFQNNGVVDDSQLPKDRFSAERLKGVDSTLKIQPAKLEDSAVYLCASSPGQGTTDTQYFGPGTRLTVL.